The 31 T cell receptor beta chains presented below share a single source sample, sequenced in a study of Ad26.COV2.S vaccination and SARS-CoV-2 variants. Libraries were prepared by immunoSEQ multiplex PCR; TCRdb keeps only in-frame clonotypes and omits some of them. Of approximately 140,000 clones in the sample, 75% to 90% are singletons; the top ten hold 5%. Sequenced material: peripheral blood, taken after recovery from COVID-19. These receptors came from a human donor who had recovered from COVID-19.

V gene TRBV19 combines with J gene TRBJ2-3; 10 bases match TRBD2. The CDR3 is 16 amino acids. CDR1 and CDR2 from the germline V gene are LNHDA and SQIVND (reference sequence). Unmatched junction bases numbered 8, after V lost 3 bases and J lost 5 bases. CDR3 sequence (DNA): TGTGCCAGTAGTATCTCCCTAGCGGGGGTGAGAGATACGCAGTATTTT. This encodes CASSISLAGVRDTQYF.

The rearrangement uses TRBV9 and TRBJ2-3, with 8 positions matching TRBD2. V lost 0 bases, J lost 6 bases, and 12 bases stayed unmatched. Germline CDR1 is SGDLS and CDR2 is YYNGEE. The CDR3 is made up of 17 amino acids. CDR3 protein: CASSVGSSGLPGDTQYF. CDR3 nucleotide sequence: TGTGCCAGCAGCGTAGGATCTAGCGGGTTACCTGGGGATACGCAGTATTTT.

The sample holds one count of this clone. The chain links TRBV12-3 or TRBV12-4 to TRBJ2-7; no clear D. With 3 bases removed from V and 9 bases from J, the gap between germline ends came to 9 bases. The CDR3 is 11 residues long. The CDR3 DNA follows: TGTGCCAGCAGTTTCTTCTTTAGGCAGTACTTC. This translates into CASSFFFRQYF.

The rearrangement uses TRBV2 and TRBJ2-3, with D possibly matching TRBD2 (6 bases). Germline lookup yields CDR1 SNHLY and CDR2 FYNNEI. The CDR3 has 13 amino acids. Trimming shortened V by 8 bases and J by 0 bases, and 9 bases separated the two germline ends. The CDR3 DNA reads as TGTGCCAGCCCGGGGACTAGCACAGATACGCAGTATTTT. Amino acids: CASPGTSTDTQYF.

This chain joins TRBV14 and TRBJ2-1; D is perhaps TRBD2 (6 bases). V was clipped by 0 bases and J by 14 bases, with 17 bases between them. This CDR3 comprises 14 residues. CDR1 is SGHDN and CDR2 is FVKESK in the germline V gene. The CDR3 DNA reads TGTGCCAGCAGCCAAGACATAGCGGAGGGTTTTGAGTTCTTC. It translates to CASSQDIAEGFEFF.

This chain links TRBV5-4 with TRBJ1-5; the D gene is possibly TRBD1 (6 bases). From germline, CDR1 is SGHNT and CDR2 YYREEE (reference sequence). The CDR3 runs 16 residues. V was shortened by 2 bases and J by 7 bases, with 19 bases between the two germline ends. In nucleotides, the CDR3 is TGTGCCAGCAGCTTTTGGGGCAGGGGCGGGGGCCAGCCCCAGCATTTT. Protein sequence: CASSFWGRGGGQPQHF.

J is TRBJ2-2 and V is TRBV5-1; TRBD2 agrees at 12 bases. The CDR3 has 17 amino acids. The germline V gene encodes CDR1 SGHRS and CDR2 YFSETQ. After removal of 3 bases from V and 4 bases from J, the junction contained 7 bases not matched to a gene. CDR3 sequence reads: CASSSGLAGFLTGELFF. DNA for the CDR3: TGCGCCAGCAGCTCGGGACTAGCGGGTTTCCTCACCGGGGAGCTGTTTTTT.

The CDR3 loop reads CASGLATSPQRGQETQYF. The CDR3, as DNA: TGTGCTAGTGGTTTGGCAACATCCCCCCAGCGGGGGCAAGAGACCCAGTACTTC. The chain recombines TRBV12-5 with TRBJ2-5; 8 bases fit TRBD2. Trimming took 1 base from V and 2 from J; bases not matched to a gene: 12. Germline V gene data show CDR1 as LGHNT and CDR2 as FRNRAP. The CDR3 spans 18 residues.

This sequence joins TRBV7-2 and TRBJ2-6; TRBD2 might be the D (6 bases). The CDR3 has 16 amino acids. Per germline, CDR1 SGHTA and CDR2 FQGNSA. V was trimmed by 3 bases and J by 2 bases, leaving 11 bases between them. The CDR3 nucleotides are TGTGCCAGCAGCTTGAAGGGACTCGCTGGGGCCAACGTCCTGACTTTC. Amino acids: CASSLKGLAGANVLTF.

V gene TRBV29-1 combines with J gene TRBJ2-3; D is ambiguous. The CDR3 consists of 13 residues. Germline assignment: CDR1 SQVTM and CDR2 ANQGSEA. V shed 4 bases and J shed 1 base, with 9 bases lying between them. Here the CDR3 reads CSVVKRGTDTQYF. CDR3 DNA: TGCAGCGTTGTTAAACGGGGCACAGATACGCAGTATTTT.

This sequence joins TRBV18 and TRBJ2-7, with a weak D call TRBD1 (5 bases). Germline-derived CDR1 and CDR2 are KGHSH and LQKENI. The CDR3 is 11 amino acids. The ends were cut back, 5 bases at V and 7 bases at J, with 9 bases in the middle. The CDR3 region has the DNA TGTGCCAGCTCATTCAGGGAAGAGCAGTACTTC. Amino acid sequence: CASSFREEQYF.

The chain links TRBV6-5 to TRBJ2-2; D is undetermined. The germline CDR1 and CDR2 sequences are MNHEY and SVGAGI. V gave up 7 bases and J gave up 0 bases, with 12 bases separating them. There are 15 residues in the CDR3. The CDR3 bases are TGTGCCAGCACCCGAGACGGCGCGAACACCGGGGAGCTGTTTTTT. Translation: CASTRDGANTGELFF.

This chain links TRBV6-2 or TRBV6-3 with TRBJ2-1; 14 nucleotides agree with TRBD2. V was pared by 4 bases and J by 7 bases, with 12 bases of the junction left unmatched. CDR3 length: 18 residues. Germline assignment: CDR1 MNHEY and CDR2 SVGEGT. The CDR3 sequence is CASSSSLTSGGAENEQFF. The CDR3 bases are TGTGCCAGCAGTTCCTCCCTGACTAGCGGGGGGGCCGAGAATGAGCAGTTCTTC.

J is TRBJ2-7 and V is TRBV13; no reliable D call. The germline gives CDR1 PRHDT, CDR2 FYEKMQ (reference sequence). CDR3 length equals 15 residues. Trimming left V 2 bases short and J 1 base short, with 12 bases between. The CDR3 is CASSLFVTSSYEQYF. The CDR3 DNA reads as TGTGCCAGCAGCTTATTTGTCACGTCTTCCTACGAGCAGTACTTC. Complete variable domain (other parts from reference TRBV13 and TRBJ2-7): AAGVIQSPRHLIKEKRETATLKCYPIPRHDTVYWYQQGPGQDPQFLISFYEKMQSDKGSIPDRFSAQQFSDYHSELNMSSLELGDSALYFCASSLFVTSSYEQYFGPGTRLTVT.

This clone was seen a single time. The chain links TRBV6-6 to TRBJ2-5, with D unclear. CDR1 is MNHNY, CDR2 SVGAGI, per germline (reference sequence). V was trimmed by 6 bases and J by 8 bases, leaving 7 bases between them. The CDR3 has 10 amino acids. CDR3 nucleotides: TGTGCCAGCAGCGACCGCACCCAGTACTTC. The encoded protein is CASSDRTQYF.

This chain connects TRBV7-9 to TRBJ2-2; D may be TRBD1 or TRBD2 (6 bases each). The V end lost 3 bases, the J end lost 2 bases, and 10 bases lay between the germline ends. Per the germline V gene, CDR1 is SEHNR and CDR2 is FQNEAQ (reference sequence). The CDR3 loop spans 15 amino acids. The CDR3 sequence is CASSLGGQNTGELFF. The CDR3 DNA follows: TGTGCCAGCAGCTTGGGGGGACAAAACACCGGGGAGCTGTTTTTT.

This chain joins TRBV19 and TRBJ2-1, with TRBD1 matching over 10 bases. Germline values: CDR1 LNHDA, CDR2 SQIVND (reference sequence). The ends lost 8 bases at V and 7 bases at J; junction bases unmatched: 5. The CDR3 has 13 amino acids. CDR3 loop: CASVRQGANEQFF. Written as DNA, the CDR3 is TGTGCCAGTGTTAGACAGGGGGCGAATGAGCAGTTCTTC.

The CDR3 here is CASSGTYLSYGYTF. In DNA, the CDR3 is TGTGCCAGCAGCGGGACCTACTTATCCTATGGCTACACCTTC. The chain recombines TRBV7-9 with TRBJ1-2; TRBD1 might be the D (5 bases). This CDR3 is built from 14 residues. Germline V gene lookup returns CDR1 SEHNR and CDR2 FQNEAQ (reference sequence). Trimming took off 5 bases at V and 4 bases at J, with 14 bases between the two ends.

The chain has TRBV2 and TRBJ2-3; 7 nucleotides line up with TRBD1. The CDR3 loop spans 15 amino acids. Germline assignment: CDR1 SNHLY and CDR2 FYNNEI. J gave up 3 bases and V 5 bases, and 8 bases lay outside the gene matches. CDR3 sequence: CASSRGRGMTDTQYF. CDR3 in DNA: TGTGCCAGCAGTCGGGGCAGGGGGATGACAGATACGCAGTATTTT.

CDR3 nucleotide sequence: TGCGCCAGCAGCTTGGTGGGGGCCCCCTATAATTCACCCCTCCACTTT. Protein product: CASSLVGAPYNSPLHF. The rearrangement links TRBV5-1 to TRBJ1-6; possibly TRBD1 for D (6 bases). Germline-derived CDR1 and CDR2 are SGHRS and YFSETQ. The germline V and J ends were trimmed by 0 bases and 2 bases, with 9 bases remaining between them. The CDR3 spans 16 residues.

This sequence joins TRBV28 and TRBJ1-2, with D possibly being TRBD1 (6 bases). With 8 bases removed from V and 5 bases from J, the gap between germline ends came to 24 bases. CDR3 length equals 16 residues. Germline CDR1 MDHEN, CDR2 SYDVKM. The CDR3 DNA reads as TGTGCCAGCGGACTAATTCAACAGGGACTGGGATATGGCTACACCTTC. Its protein product is CASGLIQQGLGYGYTF.

The chain couples TRBV13 to TRBJ1-4; D perhaps matches TRBD1 (5 bases). The germline V gene has CDR1 PRHDT and CDR2 FYEKMQ (reference sequence). V gave up 0 bases and J gave up 11 bases, with 7 bases separating them. The CDR3 is made up of 12 amino acids. In DNA form, the CDR3 reads TGTGCCAGCAGCTTAGGATCAGGGAAACTGTTTTTT. Translation: CASSLGSGKLFF.

This sequence joins TRBV7-9 and TRBJ2-1; 8 bases map to TRBD1. The CDR3 spans 16 residues. Trimming removed 2 bases from V and 7 bases from J; junction bases left unmatched: 10. The germline CDR1 and CDR2 sequences are SEHNR and FQNEAQ (reference sequence). CDR3 DNA: TGTGCCAGCAGCTTAAATTACAGGGGGACCTGGAATGAGCAGTTCTTC. It codes for CASSLNYRGTWNEQFF.

The chain couples TRBV7-2 to TRBJ2-5; possibly TRBD2 for D (6 bases). Germline values: CDR1 SGHTA, CDR2 FQGNSA. The CDR3 has 15 residues. Trimming stripped 1 base from V and 4 bases from J, with 13 bases between. The CDR3 nucleotides are TGTGCCAGCAGCTTAGAACGTGGGGGGTCAGAGACCCAGTACTTC. Translated: CASSLERGGSETQYF.

The chain is built from TRBV28 and TRBJ2-1; possibly TRBD1 for D (6 bases). Germline-derived CDR1 and CDR2 are MDHEN and SYDVKM. V lost 4 bases and J 5 bases, leaving 9 bases between the germline ends. The CDR3 spans 13 residues. For the CDR3, the DNA is TGTGCCAGCAGTTCGGACAGAAACAATGAGCAGTTCTTC. Translated, it gives CASSSDRNNEQFF. Based on the CDR3 plus reference TRBV28 and TRBJ2-1, the full variable domain is DVKVTQSSRYLVKRTGEKVFLECVQDMDHENMFWYRQDPGLGLRLIYFSYDVKMKEKGDIPEGYSVSREKKERFSLILESASTNQTSMYLCASSSDRNNEQFFGPGTRLTVL.

The chain is built from TRBV7-2 and TRBJ2-1; D possibly corresponds to TRBD2 (6 bases). Trimming shortened V by 2 bases and J by 6 bases, and 14 bases separated the two germline ends. This CDR3 spans 15 amino acids. Germline loops: CDR1 SGHTA, CDR2 FQGNSA. The CDR3 DNA reads TGTGCCAGCAGCTTACTTGGAGGGCTCCCCAATGAGCAGTTCTTC. Amino acid sequence: CASSLLGGLPNEQFF. Filled out from reference TRBV7-2 and TRBJ2-1, the complete variable domain reads GAGVSQSPSNKVTEKGKDVELRCDPISGHTALYWYRQSLGQGLEFLIYFQGNSAPDKSGLPSDRFSAERTGGSVSTLTIQRTQQEDSAVYLCASSLLGGLPNEQFFGPGTRLTVL.

V usage is TRBV28 and J usage is TRBJ1-4, with D possibly matching TRBD1 (6 bases). CDR1 and CDR2 from the germline V gene are MDHEN and SYDVKM. This CDR3 spans 15 amino acids. V lost 4 bases, J lost 4 bases, and 13 bases lay in between. The CDR3 region is CASSSKGQVNEKLFF. CDR3 DNA: TGTGCCAGCAGTTCCAAGGGACAAGTTAATGAAAAACTGTTTTTT.

The chain combines TRBV7-2 with TRBJ1-2; possible D gene TRBD1, 6 bases. In germline, CDR1 is SGHTA, CDR2 FQGNSA. The V and J ends lost 1 base and 4 bases respectively, with 13 bases between them. The CDR3 sequence is 15 residues long. The CDR3 sequence: CASSLGGRGAYGYTF. CDR3 nucleotides: TGTGCCAGCAGCTTAGGGGGACGGGGGGCCTATGGCTACACCTTC.

This sequence joins TRBV7-2 and TRBJ2-3; D unresolved. The V end lost 6 bases, the J end lost 5 bases, and 12 bases lay between the germline ends. The CDR3 covers 13 residues. From germline, CDR1 is SGHTA and CDR2 FQGNSA. The CDR3 nucleotides are TGTGCCAGCAGACTGGAATTATTAGATACGCAGTATTTT. It is translated as CASRLELLDTQYF.

The chain uses TRBV5-1 and TRBJ1-1; D may be TRBD1 (5 bases). CDR1 and CDR2 from the germline V gene are SGHRS and YFSETQ. The CDR3 is made up of 16 amino acids. Trimming took off 4 bases at V and 4 bases at J, with 20 bases between the two ends. The CDR3 DNA follows: TGCGCCAGCAGCCAGACGACCGGCAGGGTAGGCACTGAAGCTTTCTTT. This translates into CASSQTTGRVGTEAFF.

Concerning this clone: The same CDR3 can be traced to other DNA sequences in this sample. V usage is TRBV27 and J usage is TRBJ2-4, with TRBD1 as a possible D gene (5 bases). The V gene lost 2 bases and the J gene lost 8 bases, with 7 bases spanning the gap. The CDR3 loop spans 12 amino acids. Germline V lookup: CDR1 MNHEY, CDR2 SMNVEV (reference sequence). The CDR3 sequence is CASSLRGDIQYF. The CDR3 DNA reads as TGTGCCAGCAGTTTAAGGGGTGACATTCAGTACTTC.